The subject of this entry is one TCR beta chain. Trimming shortened V by 1 base and J by 8 bases, and 11 bases separated the two germline ends. Germline values: CDR1 LGHDT, CDR2 YNNKEL (reference sequence). This CDR3 is 14 amino acids long. The data were taken from a study of blood T cell repertoires in COVID-19. Profiled with immunoSEQ multiplex PCR; TCRdb holds only in-frame clones, not every one. The sample lists roughly 140,000 clones, roughly 84% occurring once. The receptor comes from a woman aged 50 to 65 who had been exposed to COVID-19. This chain links TRBV3-1 (or the pseudogene TRBV3-2) with TRBJ1-4; D uncertain. The sequenced sample consisted of PBMCs or T cells enriched from blood (not recorded which). CDR3: CASSQGPSREKLFF. The CDR3 DNA reads as TGTGCCAGCAGCCAAGGTCCGTCACGGGAAAAACTGTTTTTT.